This TCR beta chain was observed in a study of identifying expanded T cells in peripheral blood. Study-wide results and limits: Technical replicates showed around 1.2 changed clones; two weeks roughly 18; four weeks 19. Variance in clone template counts between approximately 2-week samples significantly increased with total template count across all healthy donors.

The CDR3 loop spans 16 amino acids. V shed 3 bases and J 6 bases; nucleotides not matched to a gene: 7. The germline V gene encodes CDR1 ENHRY and CDR2 SYGVKD. Here immunoSEQ multiplex PCR was the method, and the copy in TCRdb shows in-frame clones only, minus some. Of roughly 96,000 clones listed, roughly 90% are singletons. Points on this clone: Antigen unknown.

Collection occurred without any documented infections or immune events in donors. The clonotype was recovered from a person aged 18 to 75 in good health. This sequence joins TRBV10-3 and TRBJ2-1; 11 bases map to TRBD2. Sample: blood. CDR3 amino acids: CAISDYTGLAGNEQFF. CDR3 coding DNA: TGTGCCATCAGTGATTATACTGGACTAGCGGGCAATGAGCAGTTCTTC.